Listed here are 18 T cell receptor beta chains from one sample, sequenced in a study of naive and memory T cell subsets. Study observations and caveats: Naive repertoires, especially CD8, held a few larger clonotypes, possibly memory cells re-expressing CD45RA.

The beta constant-region primer was an equimolar mix of two oligonucleotides covering TRBC1 and TRBC2. Four rounds of PCR amplified the ligated cDNA using nested alpha and beta constant-region primers plus SP2. TCRdb redid the calling of the UMI-ligation and nested PCR reads with MiXCR, one entry per CDR3 protein. The table lists some 82,000 distinct CDR3 sequences, around 10% of them singletons. These TCRs' antigens remain unknown. Sequenced sample: naive CD4+ T cells from blood. The source of these receptors is a human donor in good health.

The CDR3 loop reads CASSYSREPHSPLHF. The CDR3 DNA is TGTGCCAGCAGTTACTCCCGGGAACCACATTCACCCCTCCACTTT. The rearrangement links TRBV6-2 or TRBV6-3 to TRBJ1-6; no clear D. The germline V and J ends were trimmed by 0 bases and 8 bases, with 11 bases remaining between them. The CDR3 spans 15 residues. Germline values: CDR1 MNHEY, CDR2 SVGEGT.

This clonotype has ten or more counts. The gene calls are TRBV4-3 and TRBJ2-3, with 7 bases lining up with TRBD1. Germline loops: CDR1 LGHNA, CDR2 YSLEER. The CDR3 covers 15 residues. The V gene end was trimmed by 1 base and the J gene end by 5 bases; junction bases not matched to a gene: 6. The CDR3 coding sequence is TGCGCCAGCAGCCAAGGACAGGGCCAAGGAGATACGCAGTATTTT. Translating it yields CASSQGQGQGDTQYF.

This clonotype was observed a few times. This chain uses TRBV6-6 with TRBJ2-3; TRBD2 aligns across 10 bases. The CDR3 length is 17 residues. Germline-derived CDR1 and CDR2 are MNHNY and SVGAGI (reference sequence). V shed 0 bases, J shed 4 bases, and the junction held 7 bases outside the gene matches. The CDR3 coding sequence is TGTGCCAGCAGTTACTCAAGCCTAGCGGGAGCCCCAGATACGCAGTATTTT. The encoded protein is CASSYSSLAGAPDTQYF.

V and J are TRBV7-2 and TRBJ2-1; D remains unclear. CDR1 and CDR2 from the germline V gene are SGHTA and FQGNSA. This CDR3 contains 15 residues. The V end lost 7 bases, the J end lost 0 bases, and 13 bases lay between the germline ends. The CDR3 is CASTVAYSSYNEQFF. CDR3 bases: TGTGCCAGCACAGTGGCTTACAGCTCCTACAATGAGCAGTTCTTC.

The chain couples TRBV20-1 to TRBJ1-2; D possibly corresponds to TRBD1 (5 bases). Per germline, CDR1 DFQATT and CDR2 SNEGSKA (reference sequence). V was cut by 6 bases and J by 8 bases, with 16 bases left in between. The CDR3 covers 12 residues. DNA for the CDR3: TGCAGTGCCGCATGGGGCCCCCGGGGCTACACCTTC. Translating it yields CSAAWGPRGYTF.

V usage is TRBV7-2 and J usage is TRBJ2-2; no reliable D call. Trimming pared 1 base from V and 1 base from J, leaving 10 bases between. In germline, CDR1 is SGHTA, CDR2 FQGNSA. The CDR3 contains 16 residues. The CDR3 spells CASSLDSVQNTGELFF. The CDR3, as DNA: TGTGCCAGCAGCTTAGACTCGGTCCAGAACACCGGGGAGCTGTTTTTT.

The rearrangement uses TRBV20-1 and TRBJ1-1; TRBD1 is a possible D gene (5 bases). Trimming removed 2 bases at V and 10 bases at J, with 14 bases between. Looked up from germline, CDR1 is DFQATT and CDR2 is SNEGSKA (reference sequence). The CDR3 has 12 amino acids. In nucleotides, the CDR3 is TGCAGTGCTAGAAGTCAGGGCGGTGTAGCTTTCTTT. The encoded protein is CSARSQGGVAFF.

This clonotype was counted ten times or more. The genes are TRBV12-3 or TRBV12-4 and TRBJ2-1; 8 bases agree with TRBD2. After removal of 5 bases from V and 0 bases from J, the junction contained 3 bases not matched to a gene. The CDR3 spans 15 residues. Here the CDR3 reads CASSLSGGSYNEQFF. Here the CDR3 DNA reads TGTGCCAGCAGTCTCAGCGGGGGCTCCTACAATGAGCAGTTCTTC.

Many counts were recorded for this clonotype. The chain is built from TRBV11-3 and TRBJ2-1; D is unresolved. The germline gives CDR1 SGHNT, CDR2 YENEEA. The CDR3 loop spans 12 amino acids. Trimming took 1 base from V and 5 from J, leaving 3 bases between them. The CDR3, as DNA: TGTGCCAGCAGCTTAGGTAACAATGAGCAGTTCTTC. Translated, it gives CASSLGNNEQFF. Variable domain in full (rest from reference TRBV11-3 and TRBJ2-1): EAGVVQSPRYKIIEKKQPVAFWCNPISGHNTLYWYLQNLGQGPELLIRYENEEAVDDSQLPKDRFSAERLKGVDSTLKIQPAELGDSAVYLCASSLGNNEQFFGPGTRLTVL.

V is TRBV20-1 and J is TRBJ1-5, with 8 nucleotides matching TRBD1. V shed 3 bases and J 2 bases; nucleotides not matched to a gene: 0. The CDR3 totals 13 residues. From germline, CDR1 is DFQATT and CDR2 SNEGSKA (reference sequence). The CDR3 reads CSARGQGNQPQHF. In DNA, the CDR3 is TGCAGTGCTAGGGGACAGGGCAATCAGCCCCAGCATTTT.

At least ten counts were recorded for this clonotype. The V call is TRBV29-1, the J call TRBJ2-3, with a possible D match to TRBD2 (6 bases). Trimming cost V 4 bases and J 6 bases, with 8 bases left between them. The V gene's germline CDR1 is SQVTM and CDR2 ANQGSEA. The CDR3 contains 11 residues. As DNA, the CDR3 is TGCAGCGTTGGTCGGGGGGATACGCAGTATTTT. Translated: CSVGRGDTQYF.

CDR3 loop: CASSLQGANQPQHF. The CDR3 DNA sequence: TGTGCCAGCAGTTTGCAGGGGGCGAACCAGCCCCAGCATTTT. The chain uses TRBV27 and TRBJ1-5, with TRBD1 matching over 8 bases. Germline trimming cut 3 bases from V and 7 bases from J; bases unmatched to any gene: 5. CDR1 is MNHEY and CDR2 is SMNVEV in the germline V gene (reference sequence). This CDR3 region has 14 residues.

Comments on this clonotype: A much larger clone lies a single base off, so this may be a read error. The conserved phenylalanine or tryptophan normally closing the CDR3 is absent here, so this likely arose from a read error. The chain links TRBV20-1 to TRBJ1-6; the match to TRBD1 covers 7 bases. Trimming took 1 base from V and 5 from J; bases not matched to a gene: 2. This CDR3 comprises 14 residues. Germline V lookup: CDR1 DFQATT, CDR2 SNEGSKA (reference sequence). CDR3 in amino acids: CSARGGQNNSPLHS. DNA of the CDR3: TGCAGTGCTAGAGGGGGACAGAATAATTCACCCCTCCACTCT.

The genes are TRBV6-5 and TRBJ2-2; TRBD2 matches 8 bases. The CDR3 spans 17 residues. V gave up 0 bases and J gave up 7 bases; unmatched junction bases: 10. CDR1 and CDR2 (germline): MNHEY, SVGAGI. The CDR3 protein is CASSYSGRGARDGELFF. The DNA for the CDR3 is TGTGCCAGCAGTTACTCGGGGCGGGGGGCCAGAGACGGGGAGCTGTTTTTT.

There are many counts of this clonotype. The chain combines TRBV7-2 with TRBJ1-3; no firm D call. Trimming cost V 5 bases and J 4 bases, with 9 bases left between them. The CDR3 consists of 13 residues. In germline, CDR1 is SGHTA, CDR2 FQGNSA. The CDR3 spells CASSPSPGNTIYF. In DNA form, the CDR3 reads TGTGCCAGCAGCCCATCTCCGGGAAACACCATATATTTT.

V gene TRBV12-3 or TRBV12-4 combines with J gene TRBJ1-4; TRBD1 matches 7 bases. The CDR3 length is 18 residues. V lost 5 bases, J lost 6 bases, and 18 bases stayed unmatched. The CDR3 DNA is TGTGCCAGCAGTCTAGGCGTGAGTGGTAGGGGGCGCGATGAAAAACTGTTTTTT. This codes for CASSLGVSGRGRDEKLFF.

The rearrangement links TRBV7-2 to TRBJ1-2; weak D call: TRBD1 (5 bases). The V gene's germline CDR1 is SGHTA and CDR2 FQGNSA. The V gene lost 0 bases and the J gene lost 12 bases, with 11 bases spanning the gap. CDR3 length equals 12 residues. This chain's CDR3 is CASSLARDLHTF. For the CDR3, the DNA is TGTGCCAGCAGCTTAGCCAGGGACCTACACACCTTC.

The rearrangement joins TRBV6-2 or TRBV6-3 to TRBJ2-6; D uncertain. V shed 3 bases and J shed 0 bases, with 9 bases lying between them. The CDR3 has 16 residues. Germline V gives CDR1 MNHEY, CDR2 SVGEGT. CDR3 in DNA: TGTGCCAGCAGTTATTCACGGACCTCTGGGGCCAACGTCCTGACTTTC. Translating it yields CASSYSRTSGANVLTF.